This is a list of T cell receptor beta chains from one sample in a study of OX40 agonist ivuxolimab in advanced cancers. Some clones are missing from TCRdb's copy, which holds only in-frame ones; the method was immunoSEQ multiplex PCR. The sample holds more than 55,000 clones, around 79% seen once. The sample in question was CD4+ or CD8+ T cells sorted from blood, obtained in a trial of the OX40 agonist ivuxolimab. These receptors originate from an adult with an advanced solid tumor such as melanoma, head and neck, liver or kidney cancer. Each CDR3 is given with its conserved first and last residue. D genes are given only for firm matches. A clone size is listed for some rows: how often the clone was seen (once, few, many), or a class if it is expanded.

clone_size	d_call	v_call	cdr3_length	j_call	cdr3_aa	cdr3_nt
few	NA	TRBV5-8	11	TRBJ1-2	CASSPWDSYTF	TGTGCCAGCAGCCCTTGGGACAGCTACACCTTC
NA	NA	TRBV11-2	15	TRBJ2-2	CASSLVAGSTGELFF	TGTGCCAGCAGCTTAGTTGCAGGGAGCACCGGGGAGCTGTTTTTT
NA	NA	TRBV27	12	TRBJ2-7	CASRQTNYEQYF	TGTGCCAGCAGACAGACCAACTACGAGCAGTACTTC
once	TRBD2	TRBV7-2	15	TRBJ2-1	CASSQTLLAGGFQFF	TGTGCCAGCAGCCAAACGTTACTAGCGGGGGGTTTCCAGTTCTTC
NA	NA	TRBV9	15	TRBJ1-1	CASSAGEGGKTEAFF	TGTGCCAGCAGCGCGGGGGAGGGAGGGAAGACTGAAGCTTTCTTT
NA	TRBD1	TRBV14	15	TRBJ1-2	CASSLFRDRGQGYTF	TGTGCCAGCAGCCTTTTCCGGGACAGGGGGCAAGGCTACACCTTC
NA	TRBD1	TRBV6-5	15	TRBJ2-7	CASRRGQGGSYEQYF	TGTGCCAGCAGACGGGGACAGGGCGGTTCCTACGAGCAGTACTTC
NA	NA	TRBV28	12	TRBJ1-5	CASSRAPEPQHF	TGTGCCAGCAGCCGGGCCCCAGAGCCCCAGCATTTT
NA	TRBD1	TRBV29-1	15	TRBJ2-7	CSVIGAGQGAHEQYF	TGCAGCGTTATCGGGGCCGGACAGGGGGCTCACGAGCAGTACTTC
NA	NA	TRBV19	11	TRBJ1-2	CASSESYGYTF	TGTGCCAGTAGTGAGTCCTATGGCTACACCTTC
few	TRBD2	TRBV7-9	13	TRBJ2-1	CASSFTSGNEQFF	TGTGCCAGCAGCTTCACTAGCGGGAATGAGCAGTTCTTC
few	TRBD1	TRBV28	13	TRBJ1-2	CASRPGQPVGYTF	TGTGCCAGCAGGCCGGGACAGCCGGTGGGCTACACCTTC
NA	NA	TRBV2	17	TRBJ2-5	CASSEEAIVGIGETQYF	TGTGCCAGCAGTGAAGAGGCGATCGTGGGAATAGGGGAGACCCAGTACTTC
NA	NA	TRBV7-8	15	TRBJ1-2	CASSLLTETNYGYTF	TGTGCCAGCAGCTTACTTACAGAAACTAACTATGGCTACACCTTC
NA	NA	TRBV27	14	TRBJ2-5	CASSFGIQGETQYF	TGTGCCAGCAGTTTTGGGATCCAGGGAGAGACCCAGTACTTC
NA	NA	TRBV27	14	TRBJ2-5	CASSSRLRAGTQYF	TGTGCCAGCAGCTCTCGTCTGAGGGCCGGGACCCAGTACTTC
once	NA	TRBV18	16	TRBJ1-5	CASRAAGQPSNQPQHF	TGTGCCAGCCGAGCCGCGGGACAACCTAGCAATCAGCCCCAGCATTTT
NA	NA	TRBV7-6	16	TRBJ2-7	CASSFETGTHLNEQYF	TGTGCCAGCAGCTTTGAAACCGGGACCCACCTCAACGAGCAGTACTTC
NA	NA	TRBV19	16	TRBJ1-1	CASRPVGGGGITEAFF	TGTGCCAGTAGACCGGTCGGAGGGGGGGGTATCACTGAAGCTTTCTTT